A single sample gave rise to the 2 T cell receptor beta chains below, sequenced in a study of cytomegalovirus exposure and HLA in healthy donors. With 60 Vbeta and 13 Jbeta primers, the PCR was carried out. Data came from immunoSEQ multiplex PCR; TCRdb stores just in-frame clones and leaves some out. The sample holds some 150,000 clones, roughly 8.8% seen once. The sample consisted of PBMCs. The receptors come from a woman aged 40 to 50 in good health and CMV-seropositive.

V and J are TRBV5-1 and TRBJ1-2, with D tentatively TRBD1 (5 bases). V was shortened by 4 bases and J by 2 bases, with 12 bases between the two germline ends. The germline gives CDR1 SGHRS, CDR2 YFSETQ. The CDR3 contains 14 residues. The CDR3 region is CASSLETENYGYTF. CDR3 nucleotide sequence: TGCGCCAGCAGCCTGGAGACAGAAAACTATGGCTACACCTTC.

The rearrangement links TRBV10-1 to TRBJ1-2; D remains ambiguous. The CDR3 loop spans 15 amino acids. Germline assignment: CDR1 WNHNN and CDR2 SYGVQD (reference sequence). The germline V and J ends were trimmed by 3 bases and 6 bases, with 17 bases remaining between them. The chain's CDR3 is CASSDTGAPMHGYTF. The DNA for the CDR3 is TGCGCCAGCAGTGACACGGGAGCCCCTATGCATGGCTACACCTTC.